This passage covers 20 T cell receptor beta chains from one sample sequenced in a study of lymphopenia after photon versus proton radiotherapy. The data were produced by immunoSEQ multiplex PCR, yet TCRdb's version contains in-frame clones alone and is incomplete. The sample lists 65,000 to 85,000 clones; approximately 90% were seen once. The sample here was peripheral blood, taken from a patient treated with photon-based radiotherapy. Receptors were obtained from a middle-aged woman with cholangiocarcinoma.

CDR3 nucleotides: TGTGCCAGCAGCTTGGACGGGGTCGGAAACACCATATATTTT. This sequence encodes CASSLDGVGNTIYF. The rearrangement links TRBV5-4 to TRBJ1-3; unclear D gene. Germline V CDR1 and CDR2: SGHNT, YYREEE (reference sequence). V gave up 0 bases and J gave up 4 bases, with 8 bases separating them. The CDR3 totals 14 residues.

The CDR3 reads CATREGAGLSYGYTF. The DNA of the CDR3 is TGTGCCACCAGAGAGGGGGCGGGTTTGAGCTATGGCTACACCTTC. This chain uses TRBV15 with TRBJ1-2, with 7 bases that match TRBD1. This CDR3 comprises 15 residues. J gave up 4 bases and V 6 bases, and 11 bases lay outside the gene matches. The germline gives CDR1 LNHNV, CDR2 YYDKDF (reference sequence).

This CDR3 reads CASSRDREYGELFF. In nucleotides, the CDR3 is TGTGCCAGCAGCCGGGACAGGGAATACGGGGAGCTGTTTTTT. The rearrangement links TRBV6-5 to TRBJ2-2; 9 bases match TRBD1. CDR3 length: 14 residues. Germline V gives CDR1 MNHEY, CDR2 SVGAGI. With 6 bases clipped from V and 7 bases from J, the junction kept 6 bases outside the gene matches.

J is TRBJ1-1 and V is TRBV29-1; D unresolved. CDR3 size: 14 residues. V lost 5 bases and J lost 0, with 13 bases in between. From germline, CDR1 is SQVTM and CDR2 ANQGSEA. The chain's CDR3 is CSVFRTAMNTEAFF. The CDR3 DNA sequence: TGCAGCGTTTTCCGGACGGCCATGAACACTGAAGCTTTCTTT.

The genes are TRBV5-1 and TRBJ1-2; no clear D. The CDR3 loop spans 14 amino acids. V lost 2 bases and J 5 bases, leaving 13 bases between the germline ends. Germline CDR1 reads SGHRS; CDR2 reads YFSETQ. CDR3 protein: CASSFNSALYGYTF. CDR3 DNA sequence: TGCGCCAGCAGCTTTAACTCAGCACTATATGGCTACACCTTC.

This clone was seen only once. J is TRBJ1-2 and V is TRBV25-1; 8 bases match TRBD1. The ends lost 4 bases at V and 5 bases at J; junction bases unmatched: 12. CDR1 is MGHDK and CDR2 is SYGVNS in the germline V gene. This CDR3 comprises 16 residues. The CDR3 region has the DNA TGTGCCAGCAGTGCTCACACAGGGGGGGAGGATTATGGCTACACCTTC. Protein product: CASSAHTGGEDYGYTF.

The chain joins TRBV19 to TRBJ2-7; TRBD1 aligns across 7 bases. CDR1 is LNHDA and CDR2 is SQIVND in the germline V gene (reference sequence). The CDR3 totals 16 residues. The V gene end was trimmed by 4 bases and the J gene end by 4 bases; junction bases not matched to a gene: 13. DNA of the CDR3: TGTGCCAGTAGTAACACCGTGGGCAGGGGGATTTACGAGCAGTACTTC. As protein: CASSNTVGRGIYEQYF.

The chain has TRBV11-1 and TRBJ2-5; no reliable D call. The CDR3 is 14 residues long. The ends were cut back, 10 bases at V and 5 bases at J, with 20 bases in the middle. The germline CDR1 and CDR2 sequences are SGHAT and FQDESV (reference sequence). The CDR3 DNA sequence: TGTGCCATCCCTGATCGGACCGCACTGGAGACCCAGTACTTC. Translating it yields CAIPDRTALETQYF.

This sequence joins TRBV5-4 and TRBJ2-1; 10 bases fit TRBD2. Germline V gene lookup returns CDR1 SGHNT and CDR2 YYREEE (reference sequence). The CDR3 consists of 15 residues. After removal of 4 bases from V and 1 base from J, the junction contained 2 bases not matched to a gene. The CDR3 DNA follows: TGTGCCAGCAGCCCAGCGGGGGGGTCCTACAATGAGCAGTTCTTC. Its protein is CASSPAGGSYNEQFF.

This chain joins TRBV7-3 and TRBJ2-3; D is uncertain. CDR1 is SGHTA, CDR2 FQGTGA, per germline. Trimming pared 6 bases from V and 1 base from J, leaving 8 bases between. The CDR3 spans 13 residues. This chain's CDR3 is CASRGQGTDTQYF. The CDR3 DNA reads TGTGCCAGCAGGGGCCAGGGCACAGATACGCAGTATTTT. Full variable domain (remainder filled in from reference TRBV7-3 and TRBJ2-3): GAGVSQTPSNKVTEKGKYVELRCDPISGHTALYWYRQSLGQGPEFLIYFQGTGAADDSGLPNDRFFAVRPEGSVSTLKIQRTERGDSAVYLCASRGQGTDTQYFGPGTRLTVL.

The chain carries TRBV11-3 and TRBJ2-1; 12 bases map to TRBD2. CDR3 size: 16 residues. Germline V gives CDR1 SGHNT, CDR2 YENEEA. V was clipped by 1 base and J by 10 bases; unmatched bases: 8. CDR3 nucleotide sequence: TGTGCCAGCAGCTTAGGCCTGCTAGCGGGAGGGGGAGAGCAGTTCTTC. Translation gives CASSLGLLAGGGEQFF.

The chain has TRBV7-2 and TRBJ1-1, with a possible D match to TRBD1 (5 bases). V was trimmed by 4 bases and J by 4 bases, leaving 13 bases between them. Per the germline V gene, CDR1 is SGHTA and CDR2 is FQGNSA. CDR3 size: 14 residues. Here the CDR3 reads CASSSWGVSTEAFF. In nucleotides, the CDR3 is TGTGCCAGCAGCTCGTGGGGGGTGAGCACTGAAGCTTTCTTT.

The chain couples TRBV4-2 to TRBJ2-5; 10 positions match TRBD2. V shed 0 bases and J 5 bases; nucleotides not matched to a gene: 12. CDR3 length equals 18 residues. Germline values: CDR1 LGHNA, CDR2 YNFKEQ. CDR3 bases: TGTGCCAGCAGCCAAGATAGGAGCGGGGGGGCCCTTGCCGAGACCCAGTACTTC. Protein product: CASSQDRSGGALAETQYF.

This clone was detected a few times. The CDR3 region is CASRADRAGTGELFF. CDR3 bases: TGTGCCAGCAGGGCCGACAGGGCGGGAACCGGGGAGCTGTTTTTT. The chain couples TRBV6-6 to TRBJ2-2; tentatively, D is TRBD1 (7 bases). The CDR3 has 15 amino acids. V shed 6 bases and J shed 5 bases, with 16 bases lying between them. The V gene's germline CDR1 is MNHNY and CDR2 SVGAGI (reference sequence).

This clone was recorded once. The rearrangement links TRBV2 to TRBJ1-2, with D tentatively TRBD1 (5 bases). The V end lost 2 bases, the J end lost 5 bases, and 18 bases lay between the germline ends. The CDR3 is 16 residues long. Looked up from germline, CDR1 is SNHLY and CDR2 is FYNNEI. CDR3 sequence reads: CASSEKSPRAKYGYTF. The CDR3 DNA sequence: TGTGCCAGCAGTGAAAAGTCCCCCAGGGCAAAATATGGCTACACCTTC.

This clone showed up just once. The chain links TRBV7-2 to TRBJ1-3; 7 nucleotides match TRBD1. The CDR3 runs to 14 residues. Germline CDR1 and CDR2: SGHTA and FQGNSA. J gave up 2 bases and V 5 bases, and 3 bases lay outside the gene matches. The CDR3 loop is CASSEQGTGNTIYF. As DNA, the CDR3 is TGTGCCAGCAGCGAACAGGGGACTGGAAACACCATATATTTT.

The rearrangement joins TRBV5-1 to TRBJ2-5, with 7 bases lining up with TRBD1. This CDR3 spans 16 amino acids. V gave up 1 base and J gave up 2 bases; unmatched junction bases: 8. From germline, CDR1 is SGHRS and CDR2 YFSETQ. The CDR3 nucleotides are TGCGCCAGCAGCTTGTTCGGGACAGAAATACAAGAGACCCAGTACTTC. It yields the protein CASSLFGTEIQETQYF.

The J gene is TRBJ2-7, the V gene TRBV5-5; D is ambiguous. This CDR3 spans 14 amino acids. Per germline, CDR1 SGHKS and CDR2 YYEKEE (reference sequence). The V end was cut by 0 bases, the J end by 0 bases, with 7 bases between. This chain's CDR3 is CASSLGGLSYEQYF. In DNA, the CDR3 is TGTGCCAGCAGCTTGGGCGGTCTCTCCTACGAGCAGTACTTC. Drawing the rest from reference TRBV5-5 and TRBJ2-7, the complete variable domain is DAGVTQSPTHLIKTRGQQVTLRCSPISGHKSVSWYQQVLGQGPQFIFQYYEKEERGRGNFPDRFSARQFPNYSSELNVNALLLGDSALYLCASSLGGLSYEQYFGPGTRLTVT.

This sequence joins TRBV5-6 and TRBJ2-7; 8 bases fit TRBD1. V was clipped by 6 bases and J by 5 bases; unmatched bases: 10. The CDR3 spans 14 residues. Germline V gene data show CDR1 as SGHDT and CDR2 as YYEEEE. The CDR3, as DNA: TGTGCCAGCACGACCGGACAGGGAAGGAACGAGCAGTACTTC. As protein: CASTTGQGRNEQYF. Complete variable domain (other parts from reference TRBV5-6 and TRBJ2-7): DAGVTQSPTHLIKTRGQQVTLRCSPKSGHDTVSWYQQALGQGPQFIFQYYEEEERQRGNFPDRFSGHQFPNYSSELNVNALLLGDSALYLCASTTGQGRNEQYFGPGTRLTVT.

The chain couples TRBV6-6 to TRBJ2-5; D gene unclear. The V end lost 5 bases, the J end lost 1 base, and 2 bases lay between the germline ends. The CDR3 loop spans 11 amino acids. The V gene's germline CDR1 is MNHNY and CDR2 SVGAGI (reference sequence). CDR3 sequence (DNA): TGTGCCAGCAGTCTCCAAGAGACCCAGTACTTC. As protein: CASSLQETQYF.